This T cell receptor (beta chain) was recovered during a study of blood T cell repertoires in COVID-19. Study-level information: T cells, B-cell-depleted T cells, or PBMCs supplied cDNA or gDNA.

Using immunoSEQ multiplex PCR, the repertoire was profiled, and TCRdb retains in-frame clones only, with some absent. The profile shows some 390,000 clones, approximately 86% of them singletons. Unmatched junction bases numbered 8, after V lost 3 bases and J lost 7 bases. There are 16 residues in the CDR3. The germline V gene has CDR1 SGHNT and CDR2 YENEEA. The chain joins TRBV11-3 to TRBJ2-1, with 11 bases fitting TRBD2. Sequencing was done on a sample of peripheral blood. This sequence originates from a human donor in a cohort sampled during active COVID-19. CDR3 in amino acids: CASSFRTSGLLNEQFF. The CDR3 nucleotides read TGTGCCAGCAGCTTTCGGACTAGCGGGCTATTAAATGAGCAGTTCTTC.